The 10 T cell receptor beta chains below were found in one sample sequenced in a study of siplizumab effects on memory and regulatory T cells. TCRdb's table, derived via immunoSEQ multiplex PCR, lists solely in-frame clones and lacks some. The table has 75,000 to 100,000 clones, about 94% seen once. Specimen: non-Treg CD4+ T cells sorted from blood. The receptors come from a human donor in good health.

This chain's CDR3 is CASSYRGQGQPQHF. As DNA, the CDR3 is TGTGCCAGCAGTTACAGGGGGCAGGGACAGCCCCAGCATTTT. V gene TRBV27 combines with J gene TRBJ1-5; 9 nucleotides match TRBD1. The CDR3 extends over 14 amino acids. Losses at the gene ends were 4 bases for V and 7 bases for J; bases not matched to a gene: 5. Germline lookup yields CDR1 MNHEY and CDR2 SMNVEV (reference sequence).

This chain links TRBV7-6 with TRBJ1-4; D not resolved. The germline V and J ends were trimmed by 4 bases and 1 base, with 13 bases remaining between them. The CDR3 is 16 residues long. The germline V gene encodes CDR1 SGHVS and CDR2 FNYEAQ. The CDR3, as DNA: TGTGCCAGCAGCTCCGGACTGATGGGAACTAATGAAAAACTGTTTTTT. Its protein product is CASSSGLMGTNEKLFF.

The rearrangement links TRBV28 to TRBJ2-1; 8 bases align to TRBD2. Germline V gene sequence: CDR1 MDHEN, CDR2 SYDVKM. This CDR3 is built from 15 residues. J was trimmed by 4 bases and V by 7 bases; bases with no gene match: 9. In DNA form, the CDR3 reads TGTGCCAGCAAGAACGGCGGGAGGTTATACAATGAGCAGTTCTTC. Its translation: CASKNGGRLYNEQFF.

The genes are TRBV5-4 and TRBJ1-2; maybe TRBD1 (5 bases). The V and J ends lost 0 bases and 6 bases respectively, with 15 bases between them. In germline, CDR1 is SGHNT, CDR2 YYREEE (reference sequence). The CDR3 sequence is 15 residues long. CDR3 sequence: CASSLDPGRINGYTF. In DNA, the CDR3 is TGTGCCAGCAGCTTGGATCCGGGGCGCATCAATGGCTACACCTTC.

The CDR3 region has the DNA TGTGCCATCAGTGTTGGGACGGCTCCCTACGAGCAGTACTTC. Protein sequence: CAISVGTAPYEQYF. The chain joins TRBV10-3 to TRBJ2-7; TRBD1 or TRBD2 may be the D gene (5 bases each). V dropped 4 bases and J dropped 2 bases, with 12 bases sitting between them. The CDR3 extends over 14 amino acids. Germline V gene sequence: CDR1 ENHRY, CDR2 SYGVKD.

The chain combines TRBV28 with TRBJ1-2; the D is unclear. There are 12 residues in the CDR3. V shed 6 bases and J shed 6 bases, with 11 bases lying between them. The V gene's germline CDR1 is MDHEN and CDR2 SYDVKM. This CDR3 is CASRIQTNGYTF. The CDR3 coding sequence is TGTGCCAGCAGGATTCAGACGAATGGCTACACCTTC.

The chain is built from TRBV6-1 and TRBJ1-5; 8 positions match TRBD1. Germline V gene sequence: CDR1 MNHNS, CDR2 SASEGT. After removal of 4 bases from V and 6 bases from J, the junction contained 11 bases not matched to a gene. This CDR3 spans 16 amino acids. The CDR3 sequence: CASSGRTGGVAQPQHF. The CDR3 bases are TGTGCCAGCAGTGGAAGAACAGGGGGAGTCGCTCAGCCCCAGCATTTT.

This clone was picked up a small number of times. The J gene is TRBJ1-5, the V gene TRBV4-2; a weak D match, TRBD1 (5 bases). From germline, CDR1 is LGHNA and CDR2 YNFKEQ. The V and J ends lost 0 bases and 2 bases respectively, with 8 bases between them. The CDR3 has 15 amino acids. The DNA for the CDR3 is TGTGCCAGCAGCCAAGATAGGGGCCGCAATCAGCCCCAGCATTTT. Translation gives CASSQDRGRNQPQHF.

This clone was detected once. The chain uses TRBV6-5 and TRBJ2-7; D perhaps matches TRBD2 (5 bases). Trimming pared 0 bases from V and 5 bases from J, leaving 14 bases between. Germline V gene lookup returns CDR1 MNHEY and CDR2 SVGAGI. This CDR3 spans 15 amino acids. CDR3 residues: CASSYSQAGVHEQYF. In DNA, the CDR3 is TGTGCCAGCAGTTACTCTCAGGCCGGGGTCCACGAGCAGTACTTC.

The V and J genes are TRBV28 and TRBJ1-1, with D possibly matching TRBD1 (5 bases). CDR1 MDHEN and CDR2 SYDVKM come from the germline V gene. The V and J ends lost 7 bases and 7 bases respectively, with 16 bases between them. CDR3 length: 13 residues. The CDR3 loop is CASNGRGRGEAFF. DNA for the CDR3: TGTGCCAGCAACGGGAGGGGTCGAGGTGAAGCTTTCTTT.